A single sample gave rise to the 9 T cell receptor beta chains below, sequenced in a study of beta chain features in type 1 diabetes. What was sequenced were expressed TCRB transcripts, since all of the isolated RNA had been reverse transcribed. The assay was immunoSEQ multiplex PCR, and TCRdb's table has in-frame clones only and misses some. The sample contains roughly 450,000 clones, about 10% of which appear only once. The sequenced material came from naive CD4+ T cells from blood. These receptors all stem from a woman under 30 in good health.

The DNA for the CDR3 is TGTGCCACCCAGGGGGTCCCCTACAATGAGCAGTTCTTC. Its translation is CATQGVPYNEQFF. The gene calls are TRBV7-2 and TRBJ2-1, with 7 positions matching TRBD1. Germline V gives CDR1 SGHTA, CDR2 FQGNSA. Trimming cost V 10 bases and J 2 bases; bases outside gene matches: 5. The CDR3 is 13 residues long. The complete variable domain, with remaining parts taken from reference TRBV7-2 and TRBJ2-1, reads GAGVSQSPSNKVTEKGKDVELRCDPISGHTALYWYRQSLGQGLEFLIYFQGNSAPDKSGLPSDRFSAERTGGSVSTLTIQRTQQEDSAVYLCATQGVPYNEQFFGPGTRLTVL.

CDR3 amino acids: CASSPGRTGELFF. The CDR3, as DNA: TGTGCCAGCAGCCCGGGTCGAACCGGGGAGCTGTTTTTT. This rearrangement joins TRBV7-8 to TRBJ2-2; no reliable D call. CDR3 length: 13 amino acids. Trimming left V 5 bases short and J 5 bases short, with 9 bases between. Germline CDR1 SGHVS, CDR2 FQNEAQ.

This clone has a handful of counts. The rearrangement uses TRBV15 and TRBJ2-5, with D perhaps being TRBD1 or TRBD2 (6 bases each). Germline CDR1 and CDR2: LNHNV and YYDKDF (reference sequence). The CDR3 is 15 amino acids. The V gene lost 3 bases and the J gene lost 5 bases, with 16 bases spanning the gap. In DNA, the CDR3 is TGTGCCACCAGCAGTAACCTCGGGGGCACGGAGACCCAGTACTTC. Its translation: CATSSNLGGTETQYF.

The chain carries TRBV5-1 and TRBJ2-2, with 14 bases aligning to TRBD2. CDR3 length: 16 residues. Unmatched junction bases numbered 6, after V lost 4 bases and J lost 7 bases. Germline-derived CDR1 and CDR2 are SGHRS and YFSETQ. CDR3 in DNA: TGCGCCAGCAGCCGAGGGACTAGCGGGAGTATCGGGGAGCTGTTTTTT. As protein: CASSRGTSGSIGELFF.

This clone turned up a few times. The chain employs TRBV4-3 and TRBJ2-7; D gene unclear. CDR1 LGHNA and CDR2 YSLEER come from the germline V gene. V gave up 8 bases and J gave up 5 bases, with 25 bases separating them. CDR3 length: 16 residues. For the CDR3, the DNA is TGCGCCAGCTCAGTTAGAGACTGGTGGGCGTTACACGAGCAGTACGTC. It yields the protein CASSVRDWWALHEQYV.

This clone was counted between two and nine times. The V and J genes are TRBV30 and TRBJ2-7; no clear D. The V gene's germline CDR1 is GTSNPN and CDR2 SVGIG (reference sequence). V was cut by 2 bases and J by 4 bases, with 15 bases left in between. The length of the CDR3 is 14 residues. CDR3: CAWSPRLLGYEQYF. The CDR3, as DNA: TGTGCCTGGAGTCCCCGCCTACTGGGGTACGAGCAGTACTTC.

There are a few counts of this clone. The chain joins TRBV4-3 to TRBJ2-7; TRBD1 matches 7 bases. From germline, CDR1 is LGHNA and CDR2 YSLEER. The trim removed 1 base at V and 3 bases at J, leaving 6 bases unmatched. This CDR3 spans 15 amino acids. CDR3 sequence: CASSQVTGKDYEQYF. DNA of the CDR3: TGCGCCAGCAGCCAAGTGACAGGGAAGGACTACGAGCAGTACTTC.

The chain uses TRBV29-1 and TRBJ1-5, with D unresolved. Germline V gene sequence: CDR1 SQVTM, CDR2 ANQGSEA. The CDR3 is 13 amino acids. V shed 4 bases and J shed 1 base, with 8 bases lying between them. In nucleotides, the CDR3 is TGCAGCGTTGCCGAGTGGAGCAATCAGCCCCAGCATTTT. This encodes CSVAEWSNQPQHF.

The rearrangement joins TRBV28 to TRBJ1-2, with TRBD1 matching 9 bases. J lost 7 bases, V lost 5 bases, and 11 bases had no gene match. This CDR3 is 15 amino acids long. CDR1 MDHEN and CDR2 SYDVKM come from the germline V gene. This CDR3 reads CASSPRDRENTGYTF. The CDR3 DNA follows: TGTGCCAGCAGTCCACGGGACAGGGAAAATACTGGCTACACCTTC.